The rows below give T cell receptor beta chains drawn from one sample of a study of response to subunit inactivated influenza vaccine. TCRdb fed the RT-PCR reads into MiXCR, producing one record per CDR3 protein. This table has over 800,000 distinct CDR3 sequences, about 20% appearing once. The specimen comprised PBMCs from blood, sampled 5 days after vaccination. The source of these receptors is a man aged 45-65 years who received an inactivated influenza vaccine. The CDR3 runs from the conserved cysteine through the conserved F or W. Fields, in order: J gene, V gene, D gene, clone size, CDR3 protein, CDR3 DNA. The D gene is left open where the match is weak. Only some rows state a clone size, as once, few, many or a class for expanded clones.

TRBJ2-5,TRBV4-1,-,-,CASSQDVAVRRETQYF,TGCGCCAGCAGCCAAGATGTAGCGGTTCGAAGAGAGACCCAGTACTTC
TRBJ2-1,TRBV3-1,-,-,CASSQDIGSYNEQFF,TGTGCCAGCAGCCAAGATATAGGCTCCTACAATGAGCAGTTCTTC
TRBJ2-3,TRBV7-2,TRBD2,few,CASSQRLAGGPDTQYF,TGTGCCAGCAGCCAAAGACTAGCGGGAGGGCCAGATACGCAGTATTTT
TRBJ2-2,TRBV7-2,-,-,CASSLVLRVAELFF,TGTGCCAGCAGCTTAGTACTCAGGGTTGCGGAGCTGTTTTTT
TRBJ2-5,TRBV15,-,-,CATSRPNQGWGTQYF,TGTGCCACCAGCAGACCAAACCAGGGGTGGGGGACCCAGTACTTC
TRBJ1-2,TRBV7-9,TRBD1,-,CASNDRGTGDYTF,TGTGCCAGCAACGACCGGGGAACAGGGGACTACACCTTC
TRBJ2-3,TRBV7-2,-,few,CASSLDGGRSDTQYF,TGTGCCAGCAGCTTAGATGGGGGGAGGTCAGATACGCAGTATTTT
TRBJ2-3,TRBV9,-,-,CASSVGGGVAITDTQYF,TGTGCCAGCAGCGTAGGAGGGGGAGTCGCGATCACAGATACGCAGTATTTT
TRBJ2-7,TRBV4-1,-,few,CASSHQGPYEQYF,TGCGCCAGCAGCCATCAGGGACCCTACGAGCAGTACTTC
TRBJ2-7,TRBV2,-,-,CASSDVAGDHEQYF,TGTGCCAGCAGTGACGTCGCAGGGGACCACGAGCAGTACTTC
TRBJ2-2,TRBV5-1,TRBD1,-,CASSSTGLSTGELFF,TGCGCCAGCAGCTCGACAGGGTTGAGCACCGGGGAGCTGTTTTTT
TRBJ2-1,TRBV7-2,-,-,CASSLRGDSSYNEQFF,TGTGCCAGCAGCTTAAGGGGGGACAGCTCCTACAATGAGCAGTTCTTC
TRBJ2-3,TRBV9,-,few,CASSRGGSGASTDTQYF,TGTGCCAGCAGCAGAGGCGGTAGCGGAGCGAGCACAGATACGCAGTATTTT
TRBJ2-7,TRBV13,TRBD2,once,CASSNGLAGGQDEQYF,TGTGCCAGCAGCAACGGACTAGCGGGAGGGCAAGACGAGCAGTACTTC
TRBJ1-5,TRBV12-3/TRBV12-4,-,few,CASRGPGDQPQHF,TGTGCCAGCAGAGGCCCGGGCGATCAGCCCCAGCATTTT
TRBJ1-2,TRBV10-2,-,-,CASGFGIDGYTF,TGCGCCAGCGGGTTTGGCATCGATGGCTACACCTTC
TRBJ2-7,TRBV10-3,TRBD1,-,CAISESSGRDRHPGGQYF,TGTGCCATCAGTGAGTCATCAGGACGGGACAGGCATCCCGGGGGGCAGTACTTC
TRBJ1-2,TRBV6-5,TRBD1,-,CASSYYPVGQGYGYTF,TGTGCCAGCAGTTACTACCCCGTTGGACAGGGGTATGGCTACACCTTC
TRBJ2-5,TRBV29-1,-,few,CSVAGAAETQYF,TGCAGCGTGGCAGGGGCAGCAGAGACCCAGTACTTC
TRBJ2-4,TRBV20-1,TRBD2,few,CSARALAGRLFGIQYF,TGCAGTGCTAGAGCGCTAGCGGGAAGGTTGTTCGGCATTCAGTACTTC
TRBJ2-7,TRBV7-9,-,-,CASSSSVHEQYF,TGTGCCAGCAGCTCGTCTGTTCACGAGCAGTACTTC
TRBJ1-5,TRBV6-5,-,-,CASSFSGVQPQHF,TGTGCCAGCAGTTTTTCAGGCGTTCAGCCCCAGCATTTT